Listed below are T cell receptor beta chains from one sample, sequenced in a study of T cell changes during pregnancy in multiple sclerosis. Sequencing used immunoSEQ multiplex PCR; TCRdb keeps in-frame clones, though not all of them. The data show about 40,000 clones, around 93% seen once. Material: CD4+ T cells from peripheral blood mononuclear cells, obtained in the third trimester of pregnancy. Receptors originate from a female donor in good health, enrolled as a control in a pregnancy study. Both conserved end residues are part of each CDR3. The order of the fields is J gene, D gene, clone size, V gene, CDR3 protein, CDR3 DNA. D genes are given only for firm matches. Rows may omit the clone size; those that give it use once, few, many or a size class.

j_call: TRBJ2-7
d_call: TRBD2
clone_size: -
v_call: TRBV30
cdr3_aa: CAWSLADTYEQYF
cdr3_nt: TGTGCCTGGAGCCTAGCGGACACCTACGAGCAGTACTTC

j_call: TRBJ2-3
d_call: -
clone_size: -
v_call: TRBV19
cdr3_aa: CASTRDREADTQYF
cdr3_nt: TGTGCCAGCACCCGAGACAGGGAGGCAGATACGCAGTATTTT

j_call: TRBJ1-2
d_call: -
clone_size: once
v_call: TRBV5-1
cdr3_aa: CASSLVGAADREGYTF
cdr3_nt: TGCGCCAGCAGCCTGGTGGGGGCGGCGGATCGAGAGGGCTACACCTTC

j_call: TRBJ2-3
d_call: TRBD2
clone_size: -
v_call: TRBV27
cdr3_aa: CASSPTSGSYWTDTQYF
cdr3_nt: TGTGCCAGCAGTCCGACTAGCGGGAGCTATTGGACAGATACGCAGTATTTT

j_call: TRBJ2-3
d_call: TRBD2
clone_size: -
v_call: TRBV7-3
cdr3_aa: CASSSVAGIVGTQYF
cdr3_nt: TGTGCCAGCAGCTCGGTAGCGGGTATTGTTGGTACGCAGTATTTT

j_call: TRBJ1-4
d_call: TRBD1
clone_size: -
v_call: TRBV5-6
cdr3_aa: CASSLRGTGGNEKLFF
cdr3_nt: TGTGCCAGCAGCTTACGTGGGACAGGGGGTAATGAAAAACTGTTTTTT

j_call: TRBJ2-1
d_call: TRBD2
clone_size: -
v_call: TRBV5-1
cdr3_aa: CASSSRTSGGANEQFF
cdr3_nt: TGCGCCAGCAGCTCCCGGACTAGCGGGGGGGCCAATGAGCAGTTCTTC

j_call: TRBJ2-5
d_call: TRBD2
clone_size: -
v_call: TRBV9
cdr3_aa: CASSVASGSQETQYF
cdr3_nt: TGTGCCAGCAGCGTAGCTAGCGGTTCCCAAGAGACCCAGTACTTC

j_call: TRBJ2-7
d_call: -
clone_size: -
v_call: TRBV27
cdr3_aa: CASSFNAPGEQYF
cdr3_nt: TGTGCCAGCAGTTTTAACGCTCCGGGGGAGCAGTACTTC

j_call: TRBJ2-5
d_call: -
clone_size: once
v_call: TRBV7-9
cdr3_aa: CASSFGGQREIQYF
cdr3_nt: TGTGCCAGCAGCTTCGGGGGACAGAGAGAGATCCAGTACTTC

j_call: TRBJ2-2
d_call: -
clone_size: -
v_call: TRBV19
cdr3_aa: CASPDTYTGELFF
cdr3_nt: TGTGCCAGTCCTGACACCTACACCGGGGAGCTGTTTTTT

j_call: TRBJ2-5
d_call: TRBD2
clone_size: -
v_call: TRBV6-5
cdr3_aa: CASSYFRAGGPETQYF
cdr3_nt: TGTGCCAGCAGTTACTTCAGGGCGGGAGGGCCGGAGACCCAGTACTTC

j_call: TRBJ1-5
d_call: -
clone_size: -
v_call: TRBV4-2
cdr3_aa: CASSHTGYNQPQHF
cdr3_nt: TGTGCCAGCAGCCATACAGGTTACAATCAGCCCCAGCATTTT

j_call: TRBJ1-4
d_call: -
clone_size: -
v_call: TRBV10-3
cdr3_aa: CAIKAGQGGEKLFF
cdr3_nt: TGTGCCATCAAGGCCGGCCAGGGAGGGGAAAAACTGTTTTTT

j_call: TRBJ1-2
d_call: -
clone_size: once
v_call: TRBV20-1
cdr3_aa: CSAWGGYGYTF
cdr3_nt: TGCAGTGCCTGGGGGGGGTATGGCTACACCTTC

j_call: TRBJ1-2
d_call: TRBD1
clone_size: -
v_call: TRBV29-1
cdr3_aa: CSGGDSYGYTF
cdr3_nt: TGCAGCGGAGGGGACAGCTATGGCTACACCTTC

j_call: TRBJ1-5
d_call: TRBD1
clone_size: -
v_call: TRBV18
cdr3_aa: CASSPDRGWQPQHF
cdr3_nt: TGTGCCAGCTCACCGGACAGGGGGTGGCAGCCCCAGCATTTT

j_call: TRBJ2-5
d_call: TRBD2
clone_size: -
v_call: TRBV14
cdr3_aa: CASSTGLTSGETQYF
cdr3_nt: TGTGCCAGCAGCACCGGTCTGACTAGCGGGGAGACCCAGTACTTC

j_call: TRBJ2-5
d_call: TRBD2
clone_size: -
v_call: TRBV11-2
cdr3_aa: CASSRNRDYQLQETQYF
cdr3_nt: TGTGCCAGCAGCCGAAACCGGGACTACCAATTACAAGAGACCCAGTACTTC

j_call: TRBJ1-3
d_call: -
clone_size: -
v_call: TRBV11-2
cdr3_aa: CASSPTGNTIYF
cdr3_nt: TGTGCCAGCAGTCCAACTGGAAACACCATATATTTT

j_call: TRBJ2-7
d_call: -
clone_size: -
v_call: TRBV15
cdr3_aa: CATSRDWGLYEQYF
cdr3_nt: TGTGCCACCAGCAGAGATTGGGGGCTCTACGAGCAGTACTTC

j_call: TRBJ1-5
d_call: TRBD1
clone_size: -
v_call: TRBV6-1
cdr3_aa: CASSERQGRGNQPQHF
cdr3_nt: TGTGCCAGCAGTGAACGACAGGGGAGGGGCAATCAGCCCCAGCATTTT

j_call: TRBJ2-5
d_call: -
clone_size: once
v_call: TRBV7-8
cdr3_aa: CASSPSGGGRSQETQYF
cdr3_nt: TGTGCCAGCAGCCCTTCTGGGGGCGGCCGATCTCAAGAGACCCAGTACTTC

j_call: TRBJ2-7
d_call: -
clone_size: -
v_call: TRBV10-3
cdr3_aa: CAISAAGANEQYF
cdr3_nt: TGTGCCATCAGTGCGGCAGGGGCCAACGAGCAGTACTTC

j_call: TRBJ2-7
d_call: -
clone_size: -
v_call: TRBV7-8
cdr3_aa: CASSLGISLENEQYF
cdr3_nt: TGTGCCAGCAGCTTAGGGATAAGTTTGGAGAACGAGCAGTACTTC

j_call: TRBJ2-1
d_call: TRBD2
clone_size: -
v_call: TRBV5-4
cdr3_aa: CASSRAGLAGENEQFF
cdr3_nt: TGTGCCAGCAGCCGGGCGGGACTAGCGGGAGAGAATGAGCAGTTCTTC

j_call: TRBJ1-5
d_call: -
clone_size: -
v_call: TRBV28
cdr3_aa: CASSFMGGFNQPQHF
cdr3_nt: TGTGCCAGCAGTTTCATGGGAGGGTTCAATCAGCCCCAGCATTTT

j_call: TRBJ2-5
d_call: TRBD2
clone_size: -
v_call: TRBV5-4
cdr3_aa: CASSLALAGGHQTQYF
cdr3_nt: TGTGCCAGCAGCTTGGCCTTAGCGGGCGGCCACCAGACCCAGTACTTC

j_call: TRBJ2-7
d_call: TRBD2
clone_size: -
v_call: TRBV5-1
cdr3_aa: CASSLGTSGFEQYF
cdr3_nt: TGCGCCAGCAGCTTGGGGACTAGCGGTTTTGAGCAGTACTTC

j_call: TRBJ2-7
d_call: -
clone_size: -
v_call: TRBV5-4
cdr3_aa: CAVGGESHSYEQYF
cdr3_nt: TGTGCAGTCGGAGGGGAAAGCCACTCCTACGAGCAGTACTTC

j_call: TRBJ1-4
d_call: TRBD1
clone_size: -
v_call: TRBV2
cdr3_aa: CASSTRQGGSNEKLFF
cdr3_nt: TGTGCCAGCAGTACTCGGCAGGGGGGCTCTAATGAAAAACTGTTTTTT

j_call: TRBJ1-4
d_call: TRBD1
clone_size: -
v_call: TRBV15
cdr3_aa: CATSRERTGGGEKLFF
cdr3_nt: TGTGCCACCAGCAGAGAGAGGACAGGGGGAGGAGAAAAACTGTTTTTT

j_call: TRBJ2-4
d_call: TRBD2
clone_size: -
v_call: TRBV7-3
cdr3_aa: CASRLTSGKNIQYF
cdr3_nt: TGTGCCAGCAGGTTGACTAGCGGAAAAAACATTCAGTACTTC

j_call: TRBJ2-1
d_call: TRBD1
clone_size: once
v_call: TRBV6-5
cdr3_aa: CAGRQPGQGLEFF
cdr3_nt: TGTGCCGGCAGACAGCCCGGACAGGGGTTGGAGTTCTTC

j_call: TRBJ2-7
d_call: -
clone_size: -
v_call: TRBV5-1
cdr3_aa: CASSPNGDNRYEQYF
cdr3_nt: TGCGCCAGCAGCCCGAACGGGGACAATCGCTACGAGCAGTACTTC

j_call: TRBJ2-1
d_call: -
clone_size: -
v_call: TRBV28
cdr3_aa: CASSLSKGLQSNEQFF
cdr3_nt: TGTGCCAGCAGTTTAAGCAAGGGGCTCCAATCTAATGAGCAGTTCTTC

j_call: TRBJ2-1
d_call: -
clone_size: once
v_call: TRBV15
cdr3_aa: CATSRDRLGSYNEQFF
cdr3_nt: TGTGCCACCAGCAGAGATAGGCTAGGCTCCTACAATGAGCAGTTCTTC